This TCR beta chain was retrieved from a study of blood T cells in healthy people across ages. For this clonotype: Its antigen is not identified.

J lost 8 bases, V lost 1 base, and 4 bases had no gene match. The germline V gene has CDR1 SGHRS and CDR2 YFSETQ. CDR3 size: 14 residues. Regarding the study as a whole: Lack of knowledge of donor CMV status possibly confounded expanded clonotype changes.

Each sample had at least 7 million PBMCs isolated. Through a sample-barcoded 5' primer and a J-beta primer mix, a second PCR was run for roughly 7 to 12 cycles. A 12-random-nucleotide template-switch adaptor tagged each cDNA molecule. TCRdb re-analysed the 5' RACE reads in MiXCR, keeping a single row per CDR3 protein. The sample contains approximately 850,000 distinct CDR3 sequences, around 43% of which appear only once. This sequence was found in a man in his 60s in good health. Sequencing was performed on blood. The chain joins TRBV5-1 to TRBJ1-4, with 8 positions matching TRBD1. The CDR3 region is CASSLSTGGEKLFF. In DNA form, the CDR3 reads TGCGCCAGCAGCTTGTCAACAGGGGGAGAAAAACTGTTTTTT.